This T cell receptor (beta chain) originates from a study of monozygotic twins with inflammatory bowel disease. The CDR3 runs 14 residues. The germline gives CDR1 MNHNS, CDR2 SASEGT. From its re-call of the 5' RACE reads, TCRdb lists each CDR3 protein once, without DNA. Its listing shows 330,000 or so distinct CDR3 sequences. Sequencing was done on a sample of blood. The sequence came from a human donor with ulcerative colitis or Crohn's disease, or a healthy co-twin of an affected twin (not recorded which). The V and J genes are TRBV6-1 and TRBJ2-1; as DNA is missing, the TRBD2 call by TCRdb cannot be tested. The CDR3 sequence: CASSETLAGAQAFF.